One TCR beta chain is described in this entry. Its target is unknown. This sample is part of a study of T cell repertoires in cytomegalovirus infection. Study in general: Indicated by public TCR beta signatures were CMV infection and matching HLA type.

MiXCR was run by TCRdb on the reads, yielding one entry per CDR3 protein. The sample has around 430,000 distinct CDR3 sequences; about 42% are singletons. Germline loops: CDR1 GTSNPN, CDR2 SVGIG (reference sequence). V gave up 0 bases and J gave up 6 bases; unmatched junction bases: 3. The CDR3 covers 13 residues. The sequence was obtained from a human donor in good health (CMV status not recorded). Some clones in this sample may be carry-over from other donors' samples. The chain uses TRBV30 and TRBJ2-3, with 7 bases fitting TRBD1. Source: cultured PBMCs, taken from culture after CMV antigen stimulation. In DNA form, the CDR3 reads TGTGCCTGGAGTGTACAGGGGCGCGATACGCAGTATTTT. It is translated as CAWSVQGRDTQYF.